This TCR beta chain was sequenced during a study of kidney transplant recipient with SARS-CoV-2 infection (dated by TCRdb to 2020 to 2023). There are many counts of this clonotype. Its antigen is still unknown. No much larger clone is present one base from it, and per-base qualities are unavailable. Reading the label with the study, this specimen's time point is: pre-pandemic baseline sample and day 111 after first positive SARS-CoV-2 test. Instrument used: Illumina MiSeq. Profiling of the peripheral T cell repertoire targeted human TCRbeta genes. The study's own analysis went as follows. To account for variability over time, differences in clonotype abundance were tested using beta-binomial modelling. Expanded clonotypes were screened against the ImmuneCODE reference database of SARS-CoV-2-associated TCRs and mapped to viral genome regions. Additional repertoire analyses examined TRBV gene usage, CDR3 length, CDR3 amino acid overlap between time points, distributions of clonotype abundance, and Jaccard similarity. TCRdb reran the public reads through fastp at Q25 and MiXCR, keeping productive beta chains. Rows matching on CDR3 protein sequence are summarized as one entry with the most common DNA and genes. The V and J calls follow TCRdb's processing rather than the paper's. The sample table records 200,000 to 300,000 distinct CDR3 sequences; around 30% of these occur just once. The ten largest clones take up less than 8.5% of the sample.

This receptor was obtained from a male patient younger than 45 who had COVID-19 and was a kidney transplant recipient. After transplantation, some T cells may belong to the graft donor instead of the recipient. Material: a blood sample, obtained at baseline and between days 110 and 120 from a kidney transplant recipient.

The nucleotides are TGTGCCAGCCGGGGACTAGCGGGGAGGACCGGGGAGCTGTTTTTT. This gives the protein CASRGLAGRTGELFF. The receptor chain draws on TRBV3-1 and TRBJ2-2, with 13 middle bases fitting TRBD2. The germline V gene (reference sequence) yields LGHDT for CDR1 and YNNKEL for CDR2. Its CDR3 holds 15 amino acids, cysteine through phenylalanine. Left in the record is the CDR3 DNA by itself, 45 bases read in frame from the first base. V is pruned by 8 bases and J by 5 bases, leaving 5 bases of the junction without a gene match.